The 6 T cell receptor beta chains listed next were all sequenced from one sample in a study of shared clonotypes between healthy human individuals. Clones were sequenced by immunoSEQ multiplex PCR, and TCRdb holds only the in-frame ones, with some missing. Among about half a million clones listed, over 75% were seen once. Sequenced sample: PBMCs. The receptors stem from a woman aged 40 to 49 in good health. Some clones in this sample may be carry-over from other donors' samples.

The V and J genes are TRBV11-2 and TRBJ2-7; 8 bases fit TRBD1. CDR1 and CDR2 (germline): SGHAT, FQNNGV. The ends lost 4 bases at V and 0 bases at J; junction bases unmatched: 17. The CDR3 consists of 19 residues. The CDR3 is CASSYDRTGPSTPSYEQYF. The CDR3 DNA reads as TGTGCCAGCAGCTACGACCGGACAGGGCCCTCCACACCCTCCTACGAGCAGTACTTC.

The rearrangement links TRBV1 to TRBJ2-7; the table assigns TRBD2, which was not confirmed against the DNA. TRBV1 is classified as a pseudogene. The CDR3 is 13 residues long. In DNA, the CDR3 is TGCACCAGCAGCCAACCCGCGAGGAACGAGCAGTACTTC. Protein: CTSSQPARNEQYF.

This clone was seen a few times. Being one base from a much bigger clone, this may be a read error. The chain recombines TRBV4-1 with TRBJ1-1, with D perhaps TRBD1 (6 bases). The CDR3 has 14 amino acids. Germline-derived CDR1 and CDR2 are MGHRA and YSYEKL. V lost 3 bases to trimming and J lost 2 bases, with 10 bases between them. The CDR3 loop is CASSQTGANTEAFF. In nucleotides, the CDR3 is TGCGCCAGCAGCCAGACAGGAGCCAACACTGAAGCTTTCTTT.

This clone came up many times. This chain uses TRBV19 with TRBJ1-5; 7 nucleotides line up with TRBD1. CDR3 length: 16 amino acids. Per the germline V gene, CDR1 is LNHDA and CDR2 is SQIVND (reference sequence). The trim removed 1 base at V and 4 bases at J, leaving 7 bases unmatched. DNA for the CDR3: TGTGCCAGTAGTATAGGGGCAGGGGGTGAAAATCAGCCCCAGCATTTT. It yields the protein CASSIGAGGENQPQHF.

The rearrangement joins TRBV9 to TRBJ2-7, with 7 bases identical to TRBD2. The CDR3 has 16 amino acids. CDR1 is SGDLS, CDR2 YYNGEE, per germline. J was trimmed by 4 bases and V by 0 bases; bases with no gene match: 10. CDR3 region: CASSVGSLADSYEQYF. CDR3 bases: TGTGCCAGCAGCGTAGGATCCCTAGCGGATAGTTACGAGCAGTACTTC.

V and J are TRBV2 and TRBJ1-1, with 9 bases aligning to TRBD1. Germline V gene sequence: CDR1 SNHLY, CDR2 FYNNEI. The trim removed 0 bases at V and 9 bases at J, leaving 8 bases unmatched. CDR3 size: 15 residues. The CDR3 here is CASSEAPGQGGKAFF. In DNA form, the CDR3 reads TGTGCCAGCAGTGAAGCACCGGGACAGGGCGGCAAAGCTTTCTTT.